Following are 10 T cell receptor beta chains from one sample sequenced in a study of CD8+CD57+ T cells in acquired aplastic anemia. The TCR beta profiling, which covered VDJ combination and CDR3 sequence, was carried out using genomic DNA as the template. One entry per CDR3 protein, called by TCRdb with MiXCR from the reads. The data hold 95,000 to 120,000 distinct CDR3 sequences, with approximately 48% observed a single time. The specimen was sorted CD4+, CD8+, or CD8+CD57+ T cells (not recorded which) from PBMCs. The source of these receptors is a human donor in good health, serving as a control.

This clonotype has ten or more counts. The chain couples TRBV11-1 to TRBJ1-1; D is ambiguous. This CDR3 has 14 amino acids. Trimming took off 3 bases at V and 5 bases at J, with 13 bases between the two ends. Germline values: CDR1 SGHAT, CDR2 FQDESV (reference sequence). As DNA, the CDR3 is TGTGCCAGCAGCTTGGGTCGAAGTGGGACTGAAGCTTTCTTT. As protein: CASSLGRSGTEAFF.

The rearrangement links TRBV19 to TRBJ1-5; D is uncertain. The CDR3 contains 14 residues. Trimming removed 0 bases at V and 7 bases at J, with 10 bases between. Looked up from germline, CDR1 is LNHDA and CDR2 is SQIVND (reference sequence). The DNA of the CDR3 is TGTGCCAGTAGTATAGAGGGCGTTTGGCAGCCCCAGCATTTT. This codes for CASSIEGVWQPQHF.

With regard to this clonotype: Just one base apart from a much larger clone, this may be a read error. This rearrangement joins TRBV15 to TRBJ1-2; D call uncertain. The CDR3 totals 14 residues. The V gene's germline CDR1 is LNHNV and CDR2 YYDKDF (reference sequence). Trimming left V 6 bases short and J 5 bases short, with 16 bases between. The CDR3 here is CATRGSGDTYGYTF. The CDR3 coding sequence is TGTGCCACCAGGGGGTCCGGGGATACTTATGGCTACACCTTC.

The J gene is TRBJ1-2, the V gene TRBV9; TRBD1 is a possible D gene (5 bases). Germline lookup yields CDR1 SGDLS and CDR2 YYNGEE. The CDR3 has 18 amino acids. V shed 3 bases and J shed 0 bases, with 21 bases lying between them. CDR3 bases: TGTGCCAGCAGCGATGAGCCTCGTCGGGGCCTAGCTAACTATGGCTACACCTTC. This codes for CASSDEPRRGLANYGYTF.

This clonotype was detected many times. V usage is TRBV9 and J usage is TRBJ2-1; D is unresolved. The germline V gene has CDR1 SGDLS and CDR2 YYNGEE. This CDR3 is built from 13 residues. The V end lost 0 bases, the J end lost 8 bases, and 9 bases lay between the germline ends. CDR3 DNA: TGTGCCAGCAGCGTAGACTTTAGTCATGAGCAGTTCTTC. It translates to CASSVDFSHEQFF. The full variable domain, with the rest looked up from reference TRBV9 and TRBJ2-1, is DSGVTQTPKHLITATGQRVTLRCSPRSGDLSVYWYQQSLDQGLQFLIQYYNGEERAKGNILERFSAQQFPDLHSELNLSSLELGDSALYFCASSVDFSHEQFFGPGTRLTVL.

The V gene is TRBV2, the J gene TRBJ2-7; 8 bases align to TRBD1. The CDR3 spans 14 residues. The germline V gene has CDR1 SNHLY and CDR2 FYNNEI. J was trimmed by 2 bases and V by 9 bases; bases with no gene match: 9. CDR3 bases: TGTGCCAGTGAGGACAGGGCGAGCCCCTACGAGCAGTACTTC. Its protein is CASEDRASPYEQYF.

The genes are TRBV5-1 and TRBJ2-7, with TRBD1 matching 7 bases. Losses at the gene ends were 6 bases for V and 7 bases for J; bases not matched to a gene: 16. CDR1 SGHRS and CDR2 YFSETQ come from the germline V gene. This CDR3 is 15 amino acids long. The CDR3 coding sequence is TGCGCCAGCAACCAAATAGGGGGCCGGATCGGTGAGCAGTACTTC. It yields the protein CASNQIGGRIGEQYF.

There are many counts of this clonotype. CDR3 protein: CSARGPGGTEAFF. DNA for the CDR3: TGCAGTGCTAGAGGGCCAGGGGGGACTGAAGCTTTCTTT. The chain carries TRBV20-1 and TRBJ1-1, with 7 positions matching TRBD1. V shed 1 base and J 5 bases; nucleotides not matched to a gene: 4. Germline-derived CDR1 and CDR2 are DFQATT and SNEGSKA (reference sequence). The CDR3 length is 13 residues.

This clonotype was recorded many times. In DNA form, the CDR3 reads TGTGCCAGCAGTGACTCGACTAGCGGGGATTCAAGGCAGTATTTT. This codes for CASSDSTSGDSRQYF. The genes are TRBV6-4 and TRBJ2-3, with 11 positions matching TRBD2. V shed 0 bases and J 11 bases; nucleotides not matched to a gene: 7. In germline, CDR1 is MRHNA, CDR2 SNTAGT. This CDR3 is 15 amino acids long.

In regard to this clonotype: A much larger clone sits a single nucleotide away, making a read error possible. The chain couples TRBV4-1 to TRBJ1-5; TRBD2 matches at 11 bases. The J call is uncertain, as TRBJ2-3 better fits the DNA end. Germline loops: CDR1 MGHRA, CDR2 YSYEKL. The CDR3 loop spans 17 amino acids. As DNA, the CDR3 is TGCGCCAGCAGCCAAGATGTAGGTCTAGCGGGGGGCGATACGCAGTATTTT. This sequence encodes CASSQDVGLAGGDTQYF.